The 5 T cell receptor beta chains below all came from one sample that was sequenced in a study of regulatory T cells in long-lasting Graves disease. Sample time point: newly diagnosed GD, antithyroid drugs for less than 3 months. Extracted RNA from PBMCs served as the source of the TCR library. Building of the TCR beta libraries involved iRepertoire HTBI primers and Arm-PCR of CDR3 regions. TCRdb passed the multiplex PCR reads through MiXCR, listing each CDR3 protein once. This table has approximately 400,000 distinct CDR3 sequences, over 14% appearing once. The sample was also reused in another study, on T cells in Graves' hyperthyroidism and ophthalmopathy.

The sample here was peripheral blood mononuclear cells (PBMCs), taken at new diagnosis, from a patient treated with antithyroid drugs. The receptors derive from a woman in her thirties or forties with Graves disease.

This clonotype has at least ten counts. This CDR3 is CAWSMGRGYTF. DNA of the CDR3: TGTGCCTGGAGTATGGGACGCGGCTACACCTTC. The chain has TRBV30 and TRBJ1-2; the D gene is possibly TRBD1 (5 bases). The CDR3 covers 11 residues. V was trimmed by 2 bases and J by 8 bases, leaving 9 bases between them. CDR1 and CDR2 from the germline V gene are GTSNPN and SVGIG (reference sequence).

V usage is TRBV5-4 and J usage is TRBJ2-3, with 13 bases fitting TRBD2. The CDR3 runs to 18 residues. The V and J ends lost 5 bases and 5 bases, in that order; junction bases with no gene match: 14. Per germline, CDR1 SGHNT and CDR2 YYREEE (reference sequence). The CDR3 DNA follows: TGTGCCAGCAGTACCGGGACTAGCGGGACCACGGCCATAGATACGCAGTATTTT. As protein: CASSTGTSGTTAIDTQYF.

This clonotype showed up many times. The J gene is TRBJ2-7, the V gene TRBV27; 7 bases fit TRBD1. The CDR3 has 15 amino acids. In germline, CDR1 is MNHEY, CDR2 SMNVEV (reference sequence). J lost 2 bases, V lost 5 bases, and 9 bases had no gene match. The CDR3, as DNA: TGTGCCAGCAGTCGTCAAGGGGGCCGCACCTACGAGCAGTACTTC. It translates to CASSRQGGRTYEQYF.

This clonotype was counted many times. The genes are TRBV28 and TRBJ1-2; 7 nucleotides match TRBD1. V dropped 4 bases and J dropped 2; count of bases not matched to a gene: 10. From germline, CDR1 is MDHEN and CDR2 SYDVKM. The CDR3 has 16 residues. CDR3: CASSSLTGKANYGYTF. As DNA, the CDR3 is TGTGCCAGCAGTTCCTTGACAGGGAAGGCGAACTATGGCTACACCTTC.

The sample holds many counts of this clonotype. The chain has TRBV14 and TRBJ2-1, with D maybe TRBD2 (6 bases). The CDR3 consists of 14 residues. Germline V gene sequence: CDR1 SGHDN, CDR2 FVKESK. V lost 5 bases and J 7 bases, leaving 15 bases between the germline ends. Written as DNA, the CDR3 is TGTGCCAGCAGCGAGGGACTCTCGTGGAATGAGCAGTTCTTC. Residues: CASSEGLSWNEQFF.